This TCR beta chain was obtained from a study of radiation and T cells in renal cell carcinoma. Time point here: blood 2 weeks post-SBRT. Treatment reported: 15 Gy SBRT to primary tumor, nephrectomy 4 weeks later. TCRdb keeps only in-frame clones here, not all; method: immunoSEQ multiplex PCR. The sample lists tens of thousands of clones, 80% seen once, with around 29% in the top ten. CDR3 length equals 16 residues. Per germline, CDR1 SGHTA and CDR2 FQGTGA. Losses at the gene ends were 5 bases for V and 0 bases for J; bases not matched to a gene: 7. The chain carries TRBV7-3 and TRBJ2-1; TRBD2 aligns across 7 bases. Here the sequenced sample was blood, taken from a patient whose treatment included radiotherapy and nephrectomy. This clonotype was sampled from a woman in her seventies with renal cell carcinoma. The CDR3 nucleotides read TGTGCCAGCAGCCTCAGCGGGGTGAGCTCCTACAATGAGCAGTTCTTC. It translates to CASSLSGVSSYNEQFF.